This T cell receptor beta chain was sequenced during a study of intratumoral heterogeneity in liver cancer. Study outcomes and limitations: Overall T cell clonality did not differ significantly between tumor regions in either sequenced patient. Significantly more unique clonal expansions occurred in tumor region a than b.

Multiple geographically separated regions of the hepatocellular carcinoma nodule were sampled separately. The V and J ends lost 6 bases and 14 bases respectively, with 15 bases between them. The CDR3 contains 11 residues. Germline V gives CDR1 SGHTA, CDR2 FQGNSA. As for this clone: Its antigen is unknown.

Produced via immunoSEQ multiplex PCR; TCRdb's table is partial and in-frame only. The table has several thousand clones, about 50% seen once. This chain connects TRBV7-2 to TRBJ2-3, with D unresolved. Sequencing was performed on tumor tissue, taken before any cancer treatment. The TCR originated in a man in his 70s with hepatocellular carcinoma. CDR3 region: CASRLLATWYF. The CDR3, as DNA: TGTGCCAGCAGACTCTTGGCCACCTGGTATTTT.